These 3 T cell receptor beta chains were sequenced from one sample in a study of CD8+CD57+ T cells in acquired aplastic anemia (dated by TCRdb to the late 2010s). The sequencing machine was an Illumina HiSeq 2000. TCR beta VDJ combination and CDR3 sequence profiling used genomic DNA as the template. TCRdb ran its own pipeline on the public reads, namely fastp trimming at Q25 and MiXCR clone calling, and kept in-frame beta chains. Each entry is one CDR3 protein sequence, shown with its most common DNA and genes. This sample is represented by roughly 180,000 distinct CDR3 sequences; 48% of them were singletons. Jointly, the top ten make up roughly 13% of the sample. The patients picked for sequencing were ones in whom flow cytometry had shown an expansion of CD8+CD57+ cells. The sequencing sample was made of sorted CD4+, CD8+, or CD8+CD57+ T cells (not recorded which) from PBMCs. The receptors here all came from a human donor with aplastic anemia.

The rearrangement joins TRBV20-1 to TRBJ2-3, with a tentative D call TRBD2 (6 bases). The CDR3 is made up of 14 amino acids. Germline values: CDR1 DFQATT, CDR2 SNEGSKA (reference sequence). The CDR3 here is CSELVRGSTDTQYF. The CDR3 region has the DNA TGCAGCGAGTTGGTGCGGGGCAGCACAGATACGCAGTATTTT.

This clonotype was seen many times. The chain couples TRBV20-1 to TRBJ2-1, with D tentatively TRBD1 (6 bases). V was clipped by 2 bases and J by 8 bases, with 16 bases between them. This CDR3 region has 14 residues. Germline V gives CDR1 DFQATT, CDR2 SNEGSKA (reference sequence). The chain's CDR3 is CSARPRQGRYEQFF. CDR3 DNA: TGCAGTGCTAGACCCAGGCAGGGGAGATATGAGCAGTTCTTC.

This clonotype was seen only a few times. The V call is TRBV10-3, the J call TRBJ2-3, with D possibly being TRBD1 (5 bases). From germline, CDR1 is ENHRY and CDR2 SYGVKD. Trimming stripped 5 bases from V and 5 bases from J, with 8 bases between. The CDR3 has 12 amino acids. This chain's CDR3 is CAISPGLDTQYF. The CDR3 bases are TGTGCCATCAGTCCAGGGTTAGATACGCAGTATTTT.